Listed here are 21 T cell receptor beta chains from one sample, sequenced in a study of T cells expressing NK-cell markers. TCRdb reanalyzed the 5' RACE reads, giving one entry per CDR3 protein sequence and no DNA. The sample spans about half a million distinct CDR3 sequences; the ten largest clones claim 1.4% to 1.5%. Input material: blood T cells: a sorted CD56 or NKG2C T cell subset, CD4+ or CD8+ T cells, or bulk PBMC T cells (not recorded which). The receptors here all came from a woman in her fifties or sixties in good health.

The CDR3 loop is CASSIQVPTGFEAFF. The rearrangement links TRBV19 to TRBJ1-1; the D call from TCRdb, TRBD1, cannot be confirmed without DNA. The CDR3 sequence is 15 residues long. CDR1 is LNHDA and CDR2 is SQIVND in the germline V gene (reference sequence).

The chain couples TRBV5-1 to TRBJ2-1. The CDR3 sequence is 11 residues long. The germline V gene has CDR1 SGHRS and CDR2 YFSETQ. Here the CDR3 reads CASSPEKGQFF.

The chain couples TRBV27 to TRBJ2-3; the TCRdb D gene call, TRBD2, has no DNA to confirm it. This CDR3 is 13 amino acids long. Germline V CDR1 and CDR2: MNHEY, SMNVEV (reference sequence). This chain's CDR3 is CASRPAGTDTQYF.

The chain recombines TRBV20-1 with TRBJ2-1; TCRdb's D gene call, TRBD1, goes unchecked for lack of DNA. CDR1 is DFQATT, CDR2 SNEGSKA, per germline (reference sequence). There are 14 residues in the CDR3. CDR3 protein: CSARMGQPINEQFF.

This rearrangement joins TRBV5-1 to TRBJ2-5; TCRdb's D call, TRBD2, is unchecked because there is no DNA. The CDR3 is 12 amino acids. From germline, CDR1 is SGHRS and CDR2 YFSETQ. The CDR3 loop is CASRDLQETQYF.

The chain employs TRBV5-1 and TRBJ2-5. CDR3 length equals 13 residues. Germline values: CDR1 SGHRS, CDR2 YFSETQ. The chain's CDR3 is CASSPWGIETQYF.

The chain joins TRBV5-1 to TRBJ1-1. The length of the CDR3 is 13 residues. The germline V gene has CDR1 SGHRS and CDR2 YFSETQ. The CDR3 is CASSFTENTEAFF. The entire variable domain, with the rest obtained from reference TRBV5-1 and TRBJ1-1, is as follows: KAGVTQTPRYLIKTRGQQVTLSCSPISGHRSVSWYQQTPGQGLQFLFEYFSETQRNKGNFPGRFSGRQFSNSRSEMNVSTLELGDSALYLCASSFTENTEAFFGQGTRLTVV.

The chain couples TRBV20-1 to TRBJ1-2; TCRdb selects TRBD1, and the lack of DNA leaves this call unchecked. CDR1 DFQATT and CDR2 SNEGSKA come from the germline V gene (reference sequence). CDR3 length equals 13 residues. CDR3 amino acids: CSARDRGLRGYTF.

The chain is built from TRBV7-8 and TRBJ2-3. CDR3 length equals 15 residues. Germline loops: CDR1 SGHVS, CDR2 FQNEAQ. The CDR3 is CASSGGRLSTDTQYF.

V gene TRBV20-1 combines with J gene TRBJ1-3. Germline CDR1 reads DFQATT; CDR2 reads SNEGSKA (reference sequence). The CDR3 is 15 residues long. This CDR3 is CSASQDINSGNTIYF.

The V call is TRBV7-9, the J call TRBJ1-2. The germline V gene has CDR1 SEHNR and CDR2 FQNEAQ (reference sequence). There are 15 residues in the CDR3. This CDR3 is CASSFSMEANYGYTF.

The chain links TRBV27 to TRBJ2-7; without DNA, the TCRdb call of TRBD1 cannot be checked. This CDR3 has 14 residues. Germline CDR1 reads MNHEY; CDR2 reads SMNVEV (reference sequence). This chain's CDR3 is CASFSTGTPYEQYF.

This chain joins TRBV10-3 and TRBJ2-1. The CDR3 is made up of 12 amino acids. Germline V gives CDR1 ENHRY, CDR2 SYGVKD. The CDR3 loop is CAISESRQKQFF.

The genes are TRBV5-1 and TRBJ1-3; TCRdb's assignment of TRBD1 cannot be checked, as there is no DNA. This CDR3 contains 16 residues. The V gene's germline CDR1 is SGHRS and CDR2 YFSETQ. CDR3 in amino acids: CASSSSDSYFGNTIYF.

V is TRBV5-1 and J is TRBJ2-5; TCRdb designates TRBD2, a call that cannot be tested without DNA. Germline CDR1 reads SGHRS; CDR2 reads YFSETQ. CDR3 length equals 14 residues. The CDR3: CASRLAGFSETQYF.

The chain links TRBV6-5 to TRBJ2-1; TCRdb's D call of TRBD2 is untestable without DNA. Germline V gene data show CDR1 as MNHEY and CDR2 as SVGAGI. This CDR3 region has 15 residues. CDR3 sequence reads: CASSYRGGPGNEQFF.

This sequence joins TRBV20-1 and TRBJ2-7; the TCRdb D gene call, TRBD2, has no DNA to confirm it. The CDR3 runs 15 residues. The germline V gene has CDR1 DFQATT and CDR2 SNEGSKA (reference sequence). CDR3 loop: CSARFPGHRGDEQYF.

This sequence joins TRBV7-2 and TRBJ2-1; without DNA, the TCRdb call of TRBD1 cannot be checked. The CDR3 is made up of 17 amino acids. CDR1 is SGHTA and CDR2 is FQGNSA in the germline V gene. The CDR3 here is CASSLSPRRSSYNEQFF.

The chain is built from TRBV24-1 and TRBJ2-3; absent DNA, TCRdb's TRBD2 call cannot be checked. In germline, CDR1 is KGHDR, CDR2 SFDVKD. CDR3 length: 16 residues. The CDR3 sequence: CATSDGLAGGVDTQYF.

V usage is TRBV29-1 and J usage is TRBJ2-2; the D gene TCRdb calls, TRBD1, cannot be checked with no DNA. Germline V lookup: CDR1 SQVTM, CDR2 ANQGSEA. This CDR3 is 14 amino acids long. The CDR3 here is CSATGAGSTGELFF.

The chain links TRBV27 to TRBJ2-5; TCRdb designates TRBD1, a call that cannot be tested without DNA. The CDR3 is 15 residues long. Germline CDR1 and CDR2: MNHEY and SMNVEV (reference sequence). CDR3 loop: CASRGKGSRGETQYF.